The rows below give T cell receptor beta chains drawn from one sample of a study of cytomegalovirus exposure and HLA in healthy donors. TCRdb's table, derived via immunoSEQ multiplex PCR, lists solely in-frame clones and lacks some. This table holds about 220,000 clones, over 80% found once. Sequenced: PBMCs. These receptors were obtained from a woman aged 40 to 55 in good health and CMV-seropositive. Both conserved end residues are trimmed from each CDR3. Fields, in order: D gene, V gene, CDR3 protein. The D gene is left open where the match is weak.

TRBD2 | TRBV5-1 | ASSLEGPGGLTTFKNIQY
TRBD2 | TRBV27 | ASSFDGGNAEQY
TRBD1 | TRBV15 | ATSRDLLRTGGGYT
TRBD2 | TRBV9 | ASSVVAGGSNTGELF
TRBD1 | TRBV7-9 | SSSSDRGDYGYT
TRBD1 | TRBV5-1 | ASTRQGGEIANTGELF
NA | TRBV6-6 | ASSYGGQGNEKLF
TRBD2 | TRBV5-1 | ASSLAGTSGMNEQF
NA | TRBV28 | ASRPTGRTEAF
TRBD1 | TRBV5-1 | ASSTRTGGAEQY
NA | TRBV7-3 | ASSLQPGSNEKLF
NA | TRBV2 | ASSDGGLTTDTQY
NA | TRBV7-2 | ASSPGLSTDTQY
TRBD1 | TRBV5-4 | ASSIRTGGTYEQY